A selection of T cell receptor beta chains follows, all from one sample in a study of cytotoxic CD8 clonotypes in ibrutinib-treated CLL. The data were produced by immunoSEQ multiplex PCR, yet TCRdb's version contains in-frame clones alone and is incomplete. Among about 140,000 clones listed, under 95% were seen once. The sample consisted of PBMCs, taken after 12 months of ibrutinib treatment. Receptor source: a human donor with chronic lymphocytic leukemia. Each CDR3 is given with its conserved first and last residue. D genes are given only for firm matches. A clone size is listed for some rows: how often the clone was seen (once, few, many), or a class if it is expanded.

j_call v_call d_call clone_size cdr3_aa cdr3_nt
TRBJ2-7 TRBV29-1 NA NA CSVDGAYEQYF TGCAGCGTTGACGGAGCCTACGAGCAGTACTTC
TRBJ2-6 TRBV10-2 NA NA CATAGGANVLTF TGCGCCACCGCAGGGGGGGCCAACGTCCTGACTTTC
TRBJ2-5 TRBV11-2 NA NA CASSLAKTSGWTQYF TGTGCCAGCAGCTTAGCAAAGACTAGTGGCTGGACCCAGTACTTC
TRBJ1-5 TRBV28 NA NA CASSLGQGFQPQHF TGTGCCAGCAGTTTAGGGCAGGGTTTCCAGCCCCAGCATTTT
TRBJ1-1 TRBV25-1 NA NA CASSQRGANTEAFF TGTGCCAGCAGTCAGCGGGGGGCCAACACTGAAGCTTTCTTT
TRBJ1-1 TRBV19 NA NA CASSIGPPKNTEAFF TGTGCCAGTAGTATAGGACCCCCGAAGAACACTGAAGCTTTCTTT
TRBJ2-3 TRBV6-5 TRBD1 NA CASSLGTVTDTQYF TGTGCCAGCAGCCTCGGGACAGTCACAGATACGCAGTATTTT
TRBJ2-1 TRBV5-4 NA NA CASSLGGNEQFF TGTGCCAGCAGCTTAGGTGGAAATGAGCAGTTCTTC
TRBJ2-7 TRBV28 TRBD2 NA CASSLAGGPYEQYF TGTGCCAGCAGCCTAGCGGGAGGCCCCTACGAGCAGTACTTC
TRBJ1-3 TRBV30 NA NA CAWSGGNTIYF TGTGCCTGGAGCGGAGGAAACACCATATATTTT
TRBJ2-7 TRBV7-2 NA NA CASSPRSSPSYEQYF TGTGCCAGCAGCCCCCGGTCGAGTCCCTCCTACGAGCAGTACTTC
TRBJ2-3 TRBV4-2 NA once CASSLERAGDTQYF TGTGCCAGCAGCCTTGAGAGGGCGGGAGATACGCAGTATTTT
TRBJ2-1 TRBV18 NA NA CASSPPSISYNEQFF TGTGCCAGCTCACCACCCAGCATCTCCTACAATGAGCAGTTCTTC
TRBJ1-1 TRBV7-9 NA NA CASSLTLSGPRGAFF TGTGCCAGCAGCTTAACCCTCTCGGGTCCTAGGGGGGCTTTCTTT
TRBJ2-2 TRBV7-9 TRBD1 NA CASRETGGSGELFF TGTGCCAGCAGAGAGACAGGGGGCTCCGGGGAGCTGTTTTTT
TRBJ2-1 TRBV11-2 NA once CASSLGTNNEQFF TGTGCCAGCAGCTTAGGGACTAACAATGAGCAGTTCTTC
TRBJ1-2 TRBV6-5 TRBD1 NA CASSYGTGNGYTF TGTGCCAGCAGTTACGGGACAGGGAACGGCTACACCTTC
TRBJ2-7 TRBV29-1 NA NA CSVVYRLHYEQYF TGCAGCGTTGTTTACAGACTTCATTACGAGCAGTACTTC
TRBJ2-7 TRBV6-1 NA NA CDSSEQEGSEQYF TGTGACAGCAGTGAACAGGAAGGGAGCGAGCAGTACTTC
TRBJ1-2 TRBV28 NA few CASSAPGVPNYGYTF TGTGCCAGCAGTGCCCCAGGGGTACCGAACTATGGCTACACCTTC
TRBJ2-5 TRBV27 TRBD1 NA CASSGQVQQETQYF TGTGCCAGCAGTGGACAGGTTCAACAAGAGACCCAGTACTTC
TRBJ2-5 TRBV5-1 NA NA CASSLALVEETQYF TGCGCCAGCAGCTTGGCCTTAGTAGAAGAGACCCAGTACTTC
TRBJ2-7 TRBV2 TRBD2 NA CASSAMTSGISEQYF TGTGCCAGCAGTGCCATGACTAGCGGGATCAGCGAGCAGTACTTC
TRBJ1-5 TRBV18 NA NA CASSPTGMGNQPQHF TGTGCCAGCTCACCAACAGGGATGGGCAATCAGCCCCAGCATTTT
TRBJ2-3 TRBV7-9 NA NA CASSWTGRDIGSADTQYF TGTGCCAGCAGCTGGACGGGCCGGGACATAGGATCAGCAGATACGCAGTATTTT
TRBJ2-7 TRBV27 NA few CASSSSTRDGSYEQYF TGTGCCAGTAGTTCATCAACCCGGGACGGTTCCTACGAGCAGTACTTC
TRBJ1-2 TRBV19 NA NA CASRISQGGSGYTF TGTGCCAGTAGGATATCCCAGGGAGGGTCTGGCTACACCTTC
TRBJ2-7 TRBV15 NA NA CATSRDKHREQYF TGTGCCACCAGCAGAGATAAACACCGCGAGCAGTACTTC
TRBJ2-1 TRBV19 TRBD2 once CASSTSSGNLQFF TGTGCCAGTAGTACATCTAGCGGGAACCTGCAGTTCTTC
TRBJ1-1 TRBV19 TRBD1 NA CASSRDRYLNTEAFF TGTGCCAGTAGTAGGGACAGGTATCTGAACACTGAAGCTTTCTTT
TRBJ2-5 TRBV7-2 NA NA CASSSRPGQETQYF TGTGCCAGCAGCTCCCGCCCGGGGCAAGAGACCCAGTACTTC
TRBJ2-2 TRBV9 NA NA CASMGNTGELFF TGTGCCAGCATGGGGAACACCGGGGAGCTGTTTTTT
TRBJ2-1 TRBV19 NA NA CASSIEYEQFF TGTGCCAGTAGTATTGAATATGAGCAGTTCTTC
TRBJ2-7 TRBV29-1 TRBD2 NA CSVEGLAGGPGEYEQYF TGCAGCGTTGAAGGGCTAGCGGGAGGGCCTGGGGAGTACGAGCAGTACTTC
TRBJ1-2 TRBV9 TRBD1 few CASSPDREYGYTF TGTGCCAGCAGCCCCGACAGGGAGTATGGCTACACCTTC
TRBJ2-3 TRBV28 NA once CASSYRVSDTQYF TGTGCCAGCAGTTACAGGGTTTCAGATACGCAGTATTTT
TRBJ1-1 TRBV7-9 NA NA CASRPKDSMNTEAFF TGTGCCAGCAGACCTAAAGACAGTATGAACACTGAAGCTTTCTTT
TRBJ2-1 TRBV7-9 NA once CASSLGTDGYNEQFF TGTGCCAGCAGCTTAGGGACAGACGGTTACAATGAGCAGTTCTTC
TRBJ2-1 TRBV9 NA once CASSIRPDNEQFF TGTGCCAGCAGCATTAGACCCGACAATGAGCAGTTCTTC
TRBJ2-7 TRBV28 NA NA CASISRGEQYF TGTGCCAGCATTTCGAGGGGGGAGCAGTACTTC
TRBJ2-3 TRBV14 NA NA CASNFGTGVDTQYF TGTGCCAGCAACTTCGGGACCGGAGTGGATACGCAGTATTTT
TRBJ2-1 TRBV28 TRBD2 NA CASSSGRREWGQFF TGTGCCAGCAGTTCTGGACGGCGGGAGTGGGGGCAGTTCTTC
TRBJ2-3 TRBV6-6 TRBD2 NA CASSSGTSGDF TGTGCCAGCAGTTCCGGGACTAGCGGGGATTTT
TRBJ2-4 TRBV20-1 NA once CSVAKNIQYF TGCAGTGTAGCCAAAAACATTCAGTACTTC
TRBJ1-2 TRBV30 TRBD1 NA CAWGRQGFYGYTF TGTGCCTGGGGTAGACAGGGCTTCTATGGCTACACCTTC
TRBJ2-3 TRBV27 NA NA CASSLDLGGDTQYF TGTGCCAGCAGTTTAGATTTGGGGGGTGATACGCAGTATTTT
TRBJ1-5 TRBV19 NA NA CASSIRTEGNQPQHF TGTGCCAGTAGTATTCGGACTGAAGGGAATCAGCCCCAGCATTTT
TRBJ2-3 TRBV29-1 TRBD2 NA CSVAPLAGVTDTQYF TGCAGCGTTGCCCCGCTAGCGGGAGTGACAGATACGCAGTATTTT
TRBJ2-3 TRBV19 TRBD2 NA CASSSIAGGTDTQYF TGTGCCAGTAGTTCGATAGCGGGAGGGACAGATACGCAGTATTTT